This entry lists 29 T cell receptor beta chains sequenced from one sample in a study of identical twins. TCRdb reprocessed the 5' RACE reads via MiXCR and lists one record per CDR3 protein. The sample holds 500,000 to 650,000 distinct CDR3 sequences; roughly 7.2% are singletons and the top ten take around 1.6%. This sample was also put to use in a study of yellow fever vaccine responses in identical twins.

Sample: PBMCs. All receptors derive from a woman aged 18-30 years in good health.

Only a few counts were recorded for this clonotype. The rearrangement uses TRBV12-3 or TRBV12-4 and TRBJ2-5; tentatively, D is TRBD2 (7 bases). V was cut by 6 bases and J by 3 bases, with 17 bases left in between. This CDR3 region has 15 residues. The CDR3 DNA reads as TGTGCCAGCAGAGCCTATGGGGGGGCGGAAGAGACCCAGTACTTC. It yields the protein CASRAYGGAEETQYF.

This clonotype was seen only a few times. This chain joins TRBV20-1 and TRBJ1-4, with D possibly matching TRBD1 (6 bases). The V gene lost 6 bases and the J gene lost 4 bases, with 12 bases spanning the gap. CDR1 and CDR2 (germline): DFQATT, SNEGSKA (reference sequence). There are 13 residues in the CDR3. Written as DNA, the CDR3 is TGCAGTGCCCCCCAGGGGATTAATGAAAAACTGTTTTTT. Its protein product is CSAPQGINEKLFF.

The sample holds a few counts of this clonotype. The chain has TRBV3-1 and TRBJ1-2; D not certain. Germline V gene data show CDR1 as LGHDT and CDR2 as YNNKEL (reference sequence). V was trimmed by 1 base and J by 8 bases, leaving 14 bases between them. The CDR3 is 14 residues long. CDR3 sequence reads: CASSQGASVAGYTF. Here the CDR3 DNA reads TGTGCCAGCAGCCAAGGGGCCTCGGTTGCAGGCTACACCTTC.

This clonotype was seen many times. The genes are TRBV29-1 and TRBJ2-2, with a tentative D call TRBD1 (5 bases). Trimming stripped 8 bases from V and 4 bases from J, with 14 bases between. CDR1 is SQVTM and CDR2 is ANQGSEA in the germline V gene. The CDR3 runs 13 residues. The CDR3 DNA is TGCAGCCCACAGGACCCCACCACCGGGGAGCTGTTTTTT. This gives the protein CSPQDPTTGELFF.

This clonotype was found many times. The rearrangement joins TRBV5-1 to TRBJ1-6; TRBD1 is a possible D gene (5 bases). Germline CDR1 and CDR2: SGHRS and YFSETQ. The CDR3 runs 17 residues. Trimming stripped 0 bases from V and 5 bases from J, with 15 bases between. The CDR3 reads CASSLGLPTDNNSPLHF. CDR3 nucleotide sequence: TGCGCCAGCAGCTTGGGGCTTCCGACAGACAATAATTCACCCCTCCACTTT.

V gene TRBV3-1 combines with J gene TRBJ2-2; 13 nucleotides agree with TRBD2. CDR1 is LGHDT and CDR2 is YNNKEL in the germline V gene (reference sequence). The V segment lost 4 bases and the J segment 5 bases; nucleotides outside the gene matches: 10. This CDR3 is built from 18 residues. CDR3 amino acids: CASSPWTWTSGSTGELFF. DNA for the CDR3: TGTGCCAGCAGCCCTTGGACATGGACTAGCGGGAGTACCGGGGAGCTGTTTTTT.

J is TRBJ1-2 and V is TRBV27; TRBD1 agrees at 9 bases. The V segment lost 6 bases and the J segment 2 bases; nucleotides outside the gene matches: 7. CDR3 length equals 15 residues. Germline CDR1 MNHEY, CDR2 SMNVEV (reference sequence). As DNA, the CDR3 is TGTGCCAGCAGCCCGGGACAGGGTATCAACTATGGCTACACCTTC. Its translation is CASSPGQGINYGYTF.

This clonotype was counted at least ten times. The rearrangement links TRBV6-6 to TRBJ2-3; 10 bases line up with TRBD1. This CDR3 region has 13 residues. Trimming cost V 8 bases and J 3 bases; bases outside gene matches: 2. Germline V gives CDR1 MNHNY, CDR2 SVGAGI (reference sequence). CDR3 residues: CASEDRGTDTQYF. Written as DNA, the CDR3 is TGTGCCAGCGAGGACAGGGGGACAGATACGCAGTATTTT.

This clonotype occurred many times. The rearrangement links TRBV3-1 to TRBJ2-5; D is undetermined. Germline lookup yields CDR1 LGHDT and CDR2 YNNKEL (reference sequence). CDR3 length equals 12 residues. The V gene lost 4 bases and the J gene lost 7 bases, with 10 bases spanning the gap. The CDR3 protein is CASSLPRGTQYF. The CDR3 coding sequence is TGTGCCAGCAGCCTCCCCCGAGGGACCCAGTACTTC.

This clonotype was recorded a few times. The chain is built from TRBV12-3 or TRBV12-4 and TRBJ1-1; D is possibly TRBD1 (5 bases). V was clipped by 5 bases and J by 4 bases, with 17 bases between them. This CDR3 contains 15 residues. CDR3: CASSGRPRAGTEAFF. Written as DNA, the CDR3 is TGTGCCAGCAGTGGACGACCCAGGGCGGGCACTGAAGCTTTCTTT.

This clonotype was seen only a few times. V gene TRBV6-5 combines with J gene TRBJ2-7, with D possibly matching TRBD1 (6 bases). Looked up from germline, CDR1 is MNHEY and CDR2 is SVGAGI. The ends were cut back, 0 bases at V and 2 bases at J, with 8 bases in the middle. This CDR3 has 14 residues. The CDR3, as DNA: TGTGCCAGCAGTTACTCGGACAGAACCTACGAGCAGTACTTC. Translating it yields CASSYSDRTYEQYF.

Many counts were recorded for this clonotype. The V and J genes are TRBV3-1 and TRBJ2-3; perhaps TRBD2 as D (6 bases). Germline CDR1 and CDR2: LGHDT and YNNKEL (reference sequence). The length of the CDR3 is 16 residues. The V end was cut by 4 bases, the J end by 0 bases, with 14 bases between. CDR3 DNA: TGTGCCAGCAGCCTAAGGGCGGGATCTAGCACAGATACGCAGTATTTT. Translated: CASSLRAGSSTDTQYF.

Many counts were recorded for this clonotype. The V call is TRBV10-2, the J call TRBJ1-6, with 8 bases fitting TRBD1. The germline gives CDR1 WSHSY, CDR2 SAAADI. The CDR3 consists of 16 residues. The junction had 4 bases not matched to a gene; V was cut back by 6 bases and J by 0 bases. CDR3 sequence reads: CASRDRGSSYNSPLHF. The DNA for the CDR3 is TGCGCCAGCAGAGACAGGGGAAGCTCCTATAATTCACCCCTCCACTTT.

This clonotype was counted between two and nine times. CDR3 amino acids: CASSKGLGQVNTEAFF. In DNA, the CDR3 is TGTGCCAGCAGCAAAGGTCTGGGACAAGTGAACACTGAAGCTTTCTTT. This chain uses TRBV3-1 with TRBJ1-1; D is possibly TRBD1 (6 bases). Germline CDR1 reads LGHDT; CDR2 reads YNNKEL (reference sequence). Deletions cut 5 bases from V and 0 bases from J, with 16 bases between. There are 16 residues in the CDR3.

The chain employs TRBV10-3 and TRBJ2-7, with 12 bases lining up with TRBD2. The CDR3 is made up of 17 amino acids. Germline trimming cut 0 bases from V and 5 bases from J; bases unmatched to any gene: 8. The V gene's germline CDR1 is ENHRY and CDR2 SYGVKD. CDR3 amino acids: CAISESTLAGGRHEQYF. As DNA, the CDR3 is TGTGCCATCAGTGAGTCGACTCTAGCGGGAGGGCGCCACGAGCAGTACTTC.

The V and J genes are TRBV11-2 and TRBJ2-7; 11 bases match TRBD2. The CDR3 length is 19 residues. J gave up 5 bases and V 4 bases, and 19 bases lay outside the gene matches. The germline CDR1 and CDR2 sequences are SGHAT and FQNNGV. Here the CDR3 DNA reads TGTGCCAGCAGCTCACATACCGGGACTAGCGGTCCTCTCGCCCACGAGCAGTACTTC. Its protein is CASSSHTGTSGPLAHEQYF.

The chain links TRBV2 to TRBJ1-1; 7 bases line up with TRBD1. The CDR3 has 16 residues. In germline, CDR1 is SNHLY, CDR2 FYNNEI. V gave up 5 bases and J gave up 0 bases; unmatched junction bases: 9. DNA of the CDR3: TGTGCCAGCAGTAGGGGGCAGACAGGGCTGAACACTGAAGCTTTCTTT. It translates to CASSRGQTGLNTEAFF.

This clonotype turned up a few times. The chain joins TRBV7-8 to TRBJ2-2; TRBD2 matches 13 bases. The CDR3 is made up of 19 amino acids. CDR1 is SGHVS, CDR2 FQNEAQ, per germline. V was pared by 5 bases and J by 0 bases, with 9 bases of the junction left unmatched. In DNA, the CDR3 is TGTGCCAGCAGCGCTCACTCGGGACTAGCGGGATCGAACACCGGGGAGCTGTTTTTT. Protein product: CASSAHSGLAGSNTGELFF.

This clonotype was picked up a small number of times. The DNA of the CDR3 is TGTGCCAGCAGCTTTTACGGGGAGCAGTACTTC. As protein: CASSFYGEQYF. V gene TRBV11-3 combines with J gene TRBJ2-7, with D uncertain. CDR1 SGHNT and CDR2 YENEEA come from the germline V gene. Trimming cost V 3 bases and J 7 bases, with 7 bases left between them. This CDR3 region has 11 residues.

The chain is built from TRBV27 and TRBJ2-3; D ambiguous. CDR1 is MNHEY, CDR2 SMNVEV, per germline (reference sequence). This CDR3 comprises 18 residues. The V end lost 4 bases, the J end lost 3 bases, and 23 bases lay between the germline ends. CDR3 sequence reads: CASSSPDKAASYTDTQYF. CDR3 DNA sequence: TGTGCCAGCAGTTCACCCGACAAGGCCGCGTCGTATACAGATACGCAGTATTTT.

Many counts were recorded for this clonotype. The chain is built from TRBV6-1 and TRBJ2-2; D not resolved. The CDR3 has 14 amino acids. The germline gives CDR1 MNHNS, CDR2 SASEGT. V lost 1 base and J 0 bases, leaving 3 bases between the germline ends. The CDR3 region is CASSEGTNTGELFF. The CDR3 nucleotides read TGTGCCAGCAGTGAAGGGACGAACACCGGGGAGCTGTTTTTT.

This clonotype showed up just a few times. This chain uses TRBV7-7 with TRBJ2-1, with 12 bases matching TRBD2. V gave up 4 bases and J gave up 3 bases; unmatched junction bases: 4. Germline CDR1 and CDR2: SSHAT and FNYEAQ (reference sequence). This CDR3 has 16 amino acids. The CDR3 sequence: CASSYGLAGLYNEQFF. The CDR3 DNA sequence: TGTGCCAGCAGCTATGGACTAGCGGGACTCTACAATGAGCAGTTCTTC.

In this sample, this clonotype turned up a few times. V gene TRBV29-1 combines with J gene TRBJ1-6; TRBD1 might be the D (6 bases). V dropped 7 bases and J dropped 10 bases, with 20 bases sitting between them. This CDR3 comprises 14 residues. The germline CDR1 and CDR2 sequences are SQVTM and ANQGSEA. The DNA of the CDR3 is TGCAGCGCCTCGGCGGGGGGCCGGGAGTCACCCCTCCACTTT. It codes for CSASAGGRESPLHF. Complete variable domain (other parts from reference TRBV29-1 and TRBJ1-6): SAVISQKPSRDICQRGTSLTIQCQVDSQVTMMFWYRQQPGQSLTLIATANQGSEATYESGFVIDKFPISRPNLTFSTLTVSNMSPEDSSIYLCSASAGGRESPLHFGNGTRLTVT.

This clonotype came up a few times. The V gene is TRBV10-3, the J gene TRBJ1-5; 8 positions agree with TRBD1. Germline V lookup: CDR1 ENHRY, CDR2 SYGVKD. CDR3 length: 16 amino acids. The J segment lost 5 bases and the V segment lost 10 bases, leaving 16 bases of the junction unmatched. CDR3 in amino acids: CATSPGQEVWDQPQHF. DNA for the CDR3: TGTGCCACTTCCCCGGGACAGGAGGTTTGGGATCAGCCCCAGCATTTT.

CDR3 residues: CATSRANTDTQYF. CDR3 in DNA: TGTGCCACCAGCAGAGCTAACACAGATACGCAGTATTTT. The gene calls are TRBV15 and TRBJ2-3; D is unclear. The CDR3 consists of 13 residues. Per germline, CDR1 LNHNV and CDR2 YYDKDF (reference sequence). The V gene lost 1 base and the J gene lost 2 bases, with 4 bases spanning the gap. Full variable domain (remainder filled in from reference TRBV15 and TRBJ2-3): DAMVIQNPRYQVTQFGKPVTLSCSQTLNHNVMYWYQQKSSQAPKLLFHYYDKDFNNEADTPDNFQSRRPNTSFCFLDIRSPGLGDTAMYLCATSRANTDTQYFGPGTRLTVL.

This chain joins TRBV6-5 and TRBJ2-5, with D perhaps given as TRBD1 or TRBD2 (5 bases each). The CDR3 has 14 residues. CDR1 MNHEY and CDR2 SVGAGI come from the germline V gene. V lost 0 bases and J 3 bases, leaving 8 bases between the germline ends. The CDR3 DNA follows: TGTGCCAGCAGTTACTCTGGGACCGAAGAGACCCAGTACTTC. It encodes CASSYSGTEETQYF.

This clonotype was counted between two and nine times. The V and J genes are TRBV12-3 or TRBV12-4 and TRBJ2-3; 8 bases agree with TRBD1. Losses at the gene ends were 5 bases for V and 1 base for J; bases not matched to a gene: 5. The CDR3 extends over 15 amino acids. CDR3 amino acids: CASSPGGSGTDTQYF. The CDR3 bases are TGTGCCAGCAGTCCAGGGGGCTCTGGCACAGATACGCAGTATTTT.

This clonotype appeared a few times. J is TRBJ1-4 and V is TRBV20-1, with 9 bases aligning to TRBD1. Looked up from germline, CDR1 is DFQATT and CDR2 is SNEGSKA (reference sequence). Trimming removed 8 bases from V and 8 bases from J; junction bases left unmatched: 6. CDR3 length equals 12 residues. The CDR3 sequence: CSMTGGEEKLFF. CDR3 DNA sequence: TGCAGTATGACAGGGGGTGAGGAAAAACTGTTTTTT.

The chain is built from TRBV4-1 and TRBJ1-1; no definite D call. This CDR3 has 12 amino acids. Looked up from germline, CDR1 is MGHRA and CDR2 is YSYEKL. The V and J ends lost 4 bases and 11 bases respectively, with 14 bases between them. The CDR3: CASSPNGIDAFF. The CDR3 DNA reads TGCGCCAGCAGCCCAAACGGTATCGACGCTTTCTTT.